Below, 28 T cell receptor beta chains from the same sample are listed, as sequenced in a study of tumor-infiltrating lymphocytes in primary liver carcinoma. A constant-region primer primed TCR beta cDNA synthesis from 500 to 550 ng of total RNA. Construction of TCR beta libraries relied on three successive nested multiplex PCR rounds employing slightly modified ARM-PCR. In the first two PCR rounds, TRBV1-TRBV30 forward primers were paired with a C-beta reverse primer, and each round lasted about 9 cycles. In TCRdb, the multiplex PCR reads were re-called with MiXCR into one record per CDR3 protein. The sample carries around 120,000 distinct CDR3 sequences, about 68% recorded once. Both RNA and DNA were isolated together from about 20-30 mg of bulk tissue that had not been sorted. The sequenced material came from liver tumor tissue from sampling region 1. Subset here: tumor region T1, superior pole. The receptor set was obtained from a woman aged 60-70 years with primary liver carcinoma and hepatitis B virus infection.

In its sample, this clonotype was seen a few times. The genes are TRBV5-4 and TRBJ2-3; possible D gene TRBD2, 6 bases. The germline CDR1 and CDR2 sequences are SGHNT and YYREEE (reference sequence). This CDR3 comprises 17 residues. V lost 4 bases and J lost 0, with 18 bases in between. Written as DNA, the CDR3 is TGTGCCAGCAGCCCCACCTATGGCGGGACTAGCACAGATACGCAGTATTTT. Amino acids: CASSPTYGGTSTDTQYF.

Details on this clonotype: A much larger clone lies a single base off, so this may be a read error. Without the conserved terminal phenylalanine or tryptophan, this CDR3 likely stems from a read error. The V call is TRBV6-6, the J call TRBJ2-3; D is undetermined. The CDR3 has 12 residues. The ends were cut back, 6 bases at V and 0 bases at J, with 4 bases in the middle. Germline lookup yields CDR1 MNHNY and CDR2 SVGAGI (reference sequence). In nucleotides, the CDR3 is TGTGCCAGCAGCATCAGCACAGATACGCAGTATTTA. It yields the protein CASSISTDTQYL.

About this clonotype: Its ends do not fully match the called genes, so a read error is possible. The chain uses TRBV12-3 or TRBV12-4 and TRBJ1-6, with a weak D call TRBD1 (5 bases). The CDR3 has 16 residues. The CDR3 spells CASSLAVRATNSPLHF. The CDR3 DNA follows: TGTGCCAGCAGTTTAGCCGTCAGGGCGACCAATTCACCACTCCACTTT.

A word on this clonotype: Since a much larger clone is just one base distant, this may be a read error. The CDR3, as DNA: TGTGCCAGCAGCTCGTCGTCAGGGGGAAGGACAGATACGCAGTATTTT. Its protein product is CASSSSSGGRTDTQYF. The rearrangement joins TRBV5-4 to TRBJ2-3; TRBD1 matches at 7 bases. The CDR3 covers 16 residues. V trimming: 3 bases; J trimming: 3 bases; junction bases outside the gene matches: 10. Germline V gene sequence: CDR1 SGHNT, CDR2 YYREEE (reference sequence).

J is TRBJ1-4 and V is TRBV5-4; possibly TRBD1 for D (6 bases). The CDR3 has 14 amino acids. Germline V CDR1 and CDR2: SGHNT, YYREEE (reference sequence). V was trimmed by 0 bases and J by 7 bases, leaving 10 bases between them. The chain's CDR3 is CASSLVPGAEKLFF. DNA for the CDR3: TGTGCCAGCAGCTTGGTCCCAGGGGCTGAAAAACTGTTTTTT.

This clonotype has only one observation. The chain recombines TRBV6-6 with TRBJ1-2; no clear D. This CDR3 spans 13 amino acids. Germline V gene lookup returns CDR1 MNHNY and CDR2 SVGAGI (reference sequence). The chain's CDR3 is CTCSYGVRDCYTF. The CDR3, as DNA: TGTACCTGCAGTTATGGGGTTCGTGATTGCTACACCTTC.

This clonotype was detected only once. A read error may be the cause here, since a much bigger clone is one base away. The chain combines TRBV12-3 or TRBV12-4 with TRBJ1-5; D possibly corresponds to TRBD1 (6 bases). Trimming shortened V by 3 bases and J by 0 bases, and 18 bases separated the two germline ends. This CDR3 comprises 18 residues. CDR3 DNA sequence: TGTGCCAGCAGTTTTGTAGGACAGACGACATATAGCAATCAGCCCCAGCATTTT. Residues: CASSFVGQTTYSNQPQHF.

This clonotype has at least ten counts. V and J are TRBV28 and TRBJ2-3, with D possibly being TRBD1 or TRBD2 (5 bases each). The CDR3 totals 13 residues. Trimming pared 11 bases from V and 2 bases from J, leaving 14 bases between. Germline V CDR1 and CDR2: MDHEN, SYDVKM. The CDR3 nucleotides read TGTGCCTCAGGGAGCTTGCCCACAGATACGCAGTATTTT. Protein sequence: CASGSLPTDTQYF.

This clonotype was picked up a small number of times. A read error may explain this, as a much larger clone is one base away. The gene calls are TRBV6-1 and TRBJ2-3; D remains unclear. This CDR3 has 14 amino acids. CDR1 is MNHNS and CDR2 is SASEGT in the germline V gene. The CDR3 DNA reads as TGTGTCAGCAGTGGAAGTCGGTCCACAGATACGCAGTATTTT. This sequence encodes CVSSGSRSTDTQYF.

For this clonotype: An end of the junction differs from the germline gene, which may be a read error. The V call is TRBV11-1, the J call TRBJ2-5; D may be TRBD2 (6 bases). Germline CDR1 and CDR2: SGHAT and FQDESV (reference sequence). The CDR3 runs to 13 residues. CDR3 residues: CASSLVPGETQCF. CDR3 coding DNA: TGTGCCAGCAGCTTAGTCCCGGGAGAGACCCAGTGCTTC.

In its sample, this clonotype was seen a few times. The chain employs TRBV12-3 or TRBV12-4 and TRBJ2-2, with 10 bases identical to TRBD2. The V and J ends lost 6 bases and 3 bases, in that order; junction bases with no gene match: 4. CDR3 length: 15 residues. In nucleotides, the CDR3 is TGTGCCAGCAGCCAACTAGCGGGACACACCGGGGAGCTGTTTTTT. Encoded protein: CASSQLAGHTGELFF.

The rearrangement links TRBV2 to TRBJ2-3, with 8 bases matching TRBD2. This CDR3 spans 17 amino acids. CDR1 SNHLY and CDR2 FYNNEI come from the germline V gene. Trimming at V came to 6 bases and at J to 3 bases, leaving 14 bases not matched to a gene. This CDR3 is CASRDPWTSTLTDTQYF. In nucleotides, the CDR3 is TGTGCCAGCAGGGACCCTTGGACTAGCACCCTTACAGATACGCAGTATTTT.

Of note for this clonotype: The junction departs from the called germline gene at one end, perhaps through a read error. This sequence joins TRBV13 and TRBJ2-7, with D hard to call. The CDR3 extends over 13 amino acids. CDR1 PRHDT and CDR2 FYEKMQ come from the germline V gene (reference sequence). The CDR3 is CGSSVSRSYEQYF. CDR3 bases: TGTGGCAGCAGCGTCAGTCGCTCCTACGAGCAGTACTTC.

Points on this clonotype: Since a much larger clone is just one base distant, this may be a read error. This chain joins TRBV4-1 and TRBJ2-3; D unresolved. Germline-derived CDR1 and CDR2 are MGHRA and YSYEKL. The CDR3 contains 17 residues. CDR3 sequence reads: CACSQDPDSSRTDTQYF. CDR3 in DNA: TGCGCCTGCAGCCAAGATCCCGACTCTTCTCGCACAGATACGCAGTATTTT.

In regard to this clonotype: A much larger clone sits a single nucleotide away, making a read error possible. CDR3 in amino acids: CASSPGQRRSGNTIYF. CDR3 nucleotides: TGTGCCAGCAGCCCCGGACAGAGAAGGTCTGGAAACACCATATATTTT. The V and J genes are TRBV6-1 and TRBJ1-3, with D possibly matching TRBD1 (6 bases). The germline V gene encodes CDR1 MNHNS and CDR2 SASEGT. CDR3 size: 16 residues. Trimming removed 6 bases from V and 1 base from J, with 16 bases in between.

This clonotype came up a few times. This may arise from a read error, as a much more abundant clone is one base away. This chain joins TRBV29-1 and TRBJ1-1; D unresolved. The CDR3 sequence is 16 residues long. Germline CDR1 and CDR2: SQVTM and ANQGSEA. CDR3: CTVRRAGEVSNTEAFF. CDR3 bases: TGCACCGTAAGGAGGGCTGGAGAGGTATCGAACACTGAAGCTTTCTTT.

A remark on this clonotype: A junction boundary mismatches the germline segment, possibly from a read error. This rearrangement joins TRBV5-6 to TRBJ2-3, with TRBD2 matching 8 bases. Germline values: CDR1 SGHDT, CDR2 YYEEEE. The CDR3 has 14 amino acids. For the CDR3, the DNA is TGTGTCAGCAGCTTGCGGGGGGCCATAGATACGCAGTATTTT. It translates to CVSSLRGAIDTQYF.

The V and J genes are TRBV6-4 and TRBJ2-2, with no clear D. The V end was cut by 0 bases, the J end by 5 bases, with 4 bases between. The CDR3 contains 13 residues. Per germline, CDR1 MRHNA and CDR2 SNTAGT. The CDR3 here is CASSDSETGELFF. In DNA, the CDR3 is TGTGCCAGCAGTGACTCGGAGACCGGGGAGCTGTTTTTT.

This chain connects TRBV5-1 to TRBJ1-1, with 8 nucleotides matching TRBD1. V trimming: 4 bases; J trimming: 3 bases; junction bases outside the gene matches: 11. Per germline, CDR1 SGHRS and CDR2 YFSETQ. The CDR3 is made up of 16 amino acids. Here the CDR3 reads CASSPGRGRLDTEAFF. The CDR3 DNA reads TGCGCCAGCAGCCCGGGCAGGGGGCGCTTGGACACTGAAGCTTTCTTT.

This clonotype was seen a few times. The DNA of the CDR3 is TGTGCCCGCGGTGGACAGGGTGGGGCCAACGTCCTGACTTTC. It is translated as CARGGQGGANVLTF. V gene TRBV6-2 or TRBV6-3 combines with J gene TRBJ2-6, with 8 positions matching TRBD1. Trimming removed 11 bases from V and 3 bases from J; junction bases left unmatched: 6. The CDR3 is 14 amino acids. In germline, CDR1 is MNHEY, CDR2 SVGEGT.

With regard to this clonotype: The junction departs from germline at one end; a sequencing error may be responsible. The chain recombines TRBV11-2 with TRBJ2-1, with 12 bases matching TRBD2. Germline V gene data show CDR1 as SGHAT and CDR2 as FQNNGV. The CDR3 is made up of 13 amino acids. As DNA, the CDR3 is TGCGCCAGCATCTGGACTAGCGGGGCAGAGCGGTTCTTC. Translated: CASIWTSGAERFF.

Of note for this clonotype: A read error may produce the germline difference seen at one junction end. The chain employs TRBV12-3 or TRBV12-4 and TRBJ2-1, with 8 nucleotides matching TRBD1. CDR3 size: 14 residues. DNA of the CDR3: TGTACCAGCAGTGACAGGGGCTGTCACGGAGAGCAGTTCTTC. It specifies CTSSDRGCHGEQFF.

The chain couples TRBV18 to TRBJ1-2, with D possibly matching TRBD1 (6 bases). The ends were cut back, 1 base at V and 3 bases at J, with 9 bases in the middle. This CDR3 contains 14 residues. Germline V lookup: CDR1 KGHSH, CDR2 LQKENI. CDR3 region: CASSPRGADYGYTF. In DNA form, the CDR3 reads TGTGCCAGCTCACCACGGGGGGCGGACTATGGCTACACCTTC.

On this clonotype itself: A junction end diverges from the germline sequence, so it may reflect a read error. The chain couples TRBV5-4 to TRBJ2-3; tentative D call: TRBD1 (5 bases). The CDR3 sequence is 14 residues long. CDR1 and CDR2 from the germline V gene are SGHNT and YYREEE (reference sequence). CDR3 in DNA: TGTGCCTGCAGCTTGCTACAAACAGGTACATCGCAGTATTTT. Its protein is CACSLLQTGTSQYF.

The chain couples TRBV28 to TRBJ1-2; TRBD1 aligns across 9 bases. Germline V lookup: CDR1 MDHEN, CDR2 SYDVKM. Losses at the gene ends were 5 bases for V and 0 bases for J; bases not matched to a gene: 4. The CDR3 consists of 15 residues. CDR3 protein: CASSPGTGSNYGYTF. The CDR3 DNA reads TGTGCCAGCAGTCCTGGGACAGGGTCTAACTATGGCTACACCTTC.

Many counts were recorded for this clonotype. The chain uses TRBV6-1 and TRBJ2-7, with TRBD2 matching over 7 bases. Trimming cost V 4 bases and J 0 bases; bases outside gene matches: 3. The CDR3 sequence is 14 residues long. The germline gives CDR1 MNHNS, CDR2 SASEGT. CDR3 sequence: CASSGGGFSYEQYF. For the CDR3, the DNA is TGTGCCAGCAGTGGGGGGGGTTTCTCCTACGAGCAGTACTTC.

This clonotype was seen more than once but under ten times. The rearrangement links TRBV5-1 to TRBJ2-7; possible D gene TRBD2, 7 bases. The V gene lost 4 bases and the J gene lost 4 bases, with 15 bases spanning the gap. The CDR3 is made up of 14 amino acids. Germline values: CDR1 SGHRS, CDR2 YFSETQ. The CDR3 is CASSPRGAGYEQYF. CDR3 nucleotide sequence: TGCGCCAGCAGCCCCCGGGGGGCTGGGTACGAGCAGTACTTC.

The rearrangement links TRBV6-6 to TRBJ2-7, with D perhaps matching TRBD1 or TRBD2 (5 bases each). Germline CDR1 reads MNHNY; CDR2 reads SVGAGI (reference sequence). There are 15 residues in the CDR3. The V end lost 9 bases, the J end lost 0 bases, and 18 bases lay between the germline ends. CDR3 bases: TGTGCCAGGAGGTGGGACCCCCCGGTCTCCTACGAGCAGTACTTC. Translation gives CARRWDPPVSYEQYF.